These 27 T cell receptor beta chains came from one sample sequenced in a study of human T cells and chemical hapten exposure. TCRdb reprocessed the RACE reads via MiXCR and lists one record per CDR3 protein. The sample consists of about 84,000 distinct CDR3 sequences, more than 9% of them appearing once. Sample time point: patch test 2, 6 weeks after DPC sensitization. As to treatment: therapeutic diphenylcyclopropenone sensitization with weekly scalp DPC. The sample consisted of whole blood, taken in connection with sensitization to the hapten diphenylcyclopropenone (DPC). These TCRs come from a woman aged 45-65 years with alopecia areata. Some clones in this sample may be carry-over from other donors' samples.

This clonotype was detected ten times or more. V and J are TRBV3-1 and TRBJ1-5; D is perhaps TRBD1 (6 bases). Germline V lookup: CDR1 LGHDT, CDR2 YNNKEL (reference sequence). V dropped 1 base and J dropped 1 base, with 14 bases sitting between them. The CDR3 is made up of 17 amino acids. CDR3 amino acids: CASSQGAGVLSNQPQHF. The CDR3 coding sequence is TGTGCCAGCAGCCAAGGGGCAGGGGTCCTGAGCAATCAGCCCCAGCATTTT.

This clonotype was found a few times. This sequence joins TRBV5-1 and TRBJ1-2; D is uncertain. The V gene's germline CDR1 is SGHRS and CDR2 YFSETQ. The CDR3 contains 13 residues. V was cut by 0 bases and J by 3 bases, with 6 bases left in between. The CDR3 region has the DNA TGCGCCAGCAGCTTGGTTCTTTACTATGGCTACACCTTC. It specifies CASSLVLYYGYTF.

The V gene is TRBV20-1, the J gene TRBJ2-3; D is possibly TRBD1 (5 bases). Between the trimmed V and J ends, which lost 5 bases and 9 bases, there was a span of 21 bases. Germline V gene sequence: CDR1 DFQATT, CDR2 SNEGSKA (reference sequence). The CDR3 length is 14 residues. The CDR3 spells CSAPPSLGKGTQYF. The CDR3 region has the DNA TGCAGTGCTCCTCCGTCCCTAGGCAAGGGGACGCAGTATTTT.

This clonotype was recorded many times. This chain connects TRBV19 to TRBJ2-3; 8 bases are shared with TRBD2. The CDR3 consists of 17 residues. V lost 3 bases, J lost 1 base, and 9 bases stayed unmatched. The germline CDR1 and CDR2 sequences are LNHDA and SQIVND (reference sequence). The CDR3 protein is CASSIRRGGEGTDTQYF. The DNA of the CDR3 is TGTGCCAGTAGTATCAGACGGGGGGGCGAGGGCACAGATACGCAGTATTTT.

This clonotype occurred many times. The gene calls are TRBV28 and TRBJ2-7; D may be TRBD2 (6 bases). Germline V gives CDR1 MDHEN, CDR2 SYDVKM. CDR3 length: 13 amino acids. Trimming pared 8 bases from V and 0 bases from J, leaving 11 bases between. Written as DNA, the CDR3 is TGTGCCAGCGGGGGAGGCTTCTCCTACGAGCAGTACTTC. This sequence encodes CASGGGFSYEQYF.

This clonotype was detected only a few times. The chain links TRBV7-2 to TRBJ2-1; D is undetermined. The ends were cut back, 5 bases at V and 1 base at J, with 9 bases in the middle. This CDR3 has 14 residues. Per germline, CDR1 SGHTA and CDR2 FQGNSA. The CDR3 DNA reads TGTGCCAGCAGCGGGAAGGCGTCCTACAATGAGCAGTTCTTC. This encodes CASSGKASYNEQFF.

This clonotype was seen repeatedly, ten times or more. The J gene is TRBJ1-5, the V gene TRBV30; the D is unclear. Germline loops: CDR1 GTSNPN, CDR2 SVGIG (reference sequence). V was pared by 0 bases and J by 6 bases, with 12 bases between. CDR3 length equals 14 residues. The CDR3 DNA reads as TGTGCCTGGAGTGTGGCAGCAGCTCGTCAGCCCCAGCATTTT. This encodes CAWSVAAARQPQHF.

The table lists this clonotype with a few counts. The chain couples TRBV3-1 to TRBJ2-3; D unclear. V was pared by 1 base and J by 1 base, with 3 bases between. Germline V CDR1 and CDR2: LGHDT, YNNKEL (reference sequence). CDR3 length: 13 residues. CDR3 nucleotide sequence: TGTGCCAGCAGCCAAGGGGGCACAGATACGCAGTATTTT. This codes for CASSQGGTDTQYF.

Notes on this clonotype: A much bigger clone sits one base away, suggesting this may be a read error. The gene calls are TRBV20-1 and TRBJ2-5, with 7 bases that match TRBD1. Trimming at V came to 7 bases and at J to 5 bases, leaving 13 bases not matched to a gene. The germline gives CDR1 DFQATT, CDR2 SNEGSKA (reference sequence). The CDR3 totals 14 residues. The CDR3 loop is CSVSKDRTQETQYF. In DNA, the CDR3 is TGCAGTGTTAGTAAGGACAGGACTCAGGAGACCCAGTACTTC.

There are a few counts of this clonotype. V usage is TRBV27 and J usage is TRBJ2-5; no reliable D call. CDR3 size: 12 residues. CDR1 and CDR2 from the germline V gene are MNHEY and SMNVEV (reference sequence). V lost 4 bases to trimming and J lost 6 bases, with 9 bases between them. The DNA of the CDR3 is TGTGCCAGCAGTTCCCAGCAGCAGACCCAGTACTTC. Residues: CASSSQQQTQYF.

Many counts were recorded for this clonotype. The chain has TRBV28 and TRBJ2-3, with D possibly being TRBD2 (5 bases). The V gene lost 5 bases and the J gene lost 8 bases, with 14 bases spanning the gap. The CDR3 length is 13 residues. The germline V gene encodes CDR1 MDHEN and CDR2 SYDVKM. CDR3 amino acids: CASSLGALGTQYF. The CDR3 DNA sequence: TGTGCCAGCAGTCTGGGAGCTTTGGGTACGCAGTATTTT.

This clonotype was counted ten times or more. CDR3 residues: CARPGKWNQPQHF. The CDR3 nucleotides are TGTGCCAGGCCGGGCAAATGGAATCAGCCCCAGCATTTT. The chain links TRBV6-4 to TRBJ1-5; D is unclear. The CDR3 has 13 residues. V was pared by 9 bases and J by 4 bases, with 13 bases between. Germline CDR1 is MRHNA and CDR2 is SNTAGT.

The rearrangement joins TRBV7-6 to TRBJ2-3; D uncertain. V lost 4 bases, J lost 6 bases, and 11 bases lay in between. CDR3 length: 13 residues. Germline CDR1 and CDR2: SGHVS and FNYEAQ. The CDR3 reads CASSSLNGDTQYF. CDR3 nucleotides: TGTGCCAGCAGCTCCCTGAACGGGGATACGCAGTATTTT. Supplemented by reference TRBV7-6 and TRBJ2-3, the full variable domain reads GAGVSQSPRYKVTKRGQDVALRCDPISGHVSLYWYRQALGQGPEFLTYFNYEAQQDKSGLPNDRFSAERPEGSISTLTIQRTEQRDSAMYRCASSSLNGDTQYFGPGTRLTVL.

This clonotype was counted between two and nine times. The chain has TRBV9 and TRBJ2-3, with D perhaps matching TRBD2 (6 bases). Germline loops: CDR1 SGDLS, CDR2 YYNGEE. V lost 2 bases and J 1 base, leaving 14 bases between the germline ends. The CDR3 is 16 residues long. In nucleotides, the CDR3 is TGTGCCAGCAGCGTCATAAGCGGGTCCCGCACAGATACGCAGTATTTT. This encodes CASSVISGSRTDTQYF.

This clonotype was recorded at least ten times. The chain uses TRBV5-1 and TRBJ2-3; D not resolved. The CDR3 has 13 amino acids. Germline loops: CDR1 SGHRS, CDR2 YFSETQ. The V end lost 4 bases, the J end lost 5 bases, and 11 bases lay between the germline ends. The CDR3 DNA sequence: TGCGCCAGCAGCCTCATTCGCCGAGATACGCAGTATTTT. Translated, it gives CASSLIRRDTQYF.

CDR3 sequence (DNA): TGTGCCAGCATACGGGACGAGGGGAACTATGGCTACACCTTC. Protein: CASIRDEGNYGYTF. The chain has TRBV28 and TRBJ1-2; TRBD1 might be the D (5 bases). The CDR3 has 14 residues. CDR1 and CDR2 (germline): MDHEN, SYDVKM. Between the trimmed V and J ends, which lost 7 bases and 2 bases, there was a span of 14 bases.

In its sample, this clonotype was seen many times. This sequence joins TRBV25-1 and TRBJ2-7; D unresolved. CDR1 MGHDK and CDR2 SYGVNS come from the germline V gene. The CDR3 is 13 amino acids. V dropped 6 bases and J dropped 0 bases, with 9 bases sitting between them. The CDR3 here is CASRGITSYEQYF. The CDR3 DNA reads TGTGCCAGCAGGGGGATCACCTCCTACGAGCAGTACTTC.

V gene TRBV2 combines with J gene TRBJ1-5, with TRBD1 identical over 8 bases. V gave up 6 bases and J gave up 4 bases; unmatched junction bases: 5. This CDR3 region has 14 residues. Per germline, CDR1 SNHLY and CDR2 FYNNEI. CDR3 nucleotide sequence: TGTGCCAGCAGCGTGACAGGGGCTAATCAGCCCCAGCATTTT. Its protein product is CASSVTGANQPQHF.

The V and J genes are TRBV21-1 and TRBJ1-5; whether TRBD1, the table's D call, matches the DNA was not checked. TRBV21-1 has pseudogene status. The CDR3 sequence is 11 residues long. The CDR3: CARGLNQPQHF. CDR3 DNA: TGTGCCCGGGGGCTAAATCAGCCCCAGCATTTT.

At least ten counts were recorded for this clonotype. This chain connects TRBV10-3 to TRBJ2-2, with D perhaps TRBD1 (6 bases). The germline V gene has CDR1 ENHRY and CDR2 SYGVKD. The V and J ends lost 0 bases and 7 bases respectively, with 6 bases between them. This CDR3 region has 13 residues. For the CDR3, the DNA is TGTGCCATCAGTGAGTCGGGACACGGGGAGCTGTTTTTT. Its translation: CAISESGHGELFF.

This clonotype was seen more than once but under ten times. The chain couples TRBV11-2 to TRBJ2-1; 13 bases match TRBD2. CDR1 and CDR2 (germline): SGHAT, FQNNGV. The V segment lost 2 bases and the J segment 6 bases; nucleotides outside the gene matches: 4. The length of the CDR3 is 16 residues. DNA of the CDR3: TGTGCCAGCAGCTTAACACTAGCGGGAGGGCCCAATGAGCAGTTCTTC. Translating it yields CASSLTLAGGPNEQFF.

This clonotype was detected a few times. This chain connects TRBV11-2 to TRBJ2-5, with a possible D match to TRBD2 (5 bases). Germline assignment: CDR1 SGHAT and CDR2 FQNNGV. This CDR3 has 13 amino acids. The V and J ends lost 4 bases and 5 bases respectively, with 11 bases between them. The CDR3 DNA reads TGTGCCAGCAGCTGGGAGACGGGCGAGACCCAGTACTTC. Translation: CASSWETGETQYF.

This clonotype was counted at least ten times. The chain links TRBV6-5 to TRBJ1-6; no reliable D call. V was pared by 8 bases and J by 5 bases, with 10 bases between. Germline values: CDR1 MNHEY, CDR2 SVGAGI. The CDR3 runs 13 residues. The CDR3 sequence is CASCNSDNSPLHF. CDR3 coding DNA: TGTGCCAGCTGCAATTCCGATAATTCACCCCTCCACTTT.

This clonotype was counted between two and nine times. This chain connects TRBV11-2 to TRBJ2-5, with 10 bases identical to TRBD2. Trimming at V came to 5 bases and at J to 4 bases, leaving 4 bases not matched to a gene. CDR3 length: 14 residues. Per germline, CDR1 SGHAT and CDR2 FQNNGV. CDR3 bases: TGTGCCAGCAGCACCCGACTAGCGGGAGAGACCCAGTACTTC. Its translation: CASSTRLAGETQYF.

This clonotype occurred a few times. The V and J genes are TRBV19 and TRBJ2-7, with unresolved D. Germline V gene sequence: CDR1 LNHDA, CDR2 SQIVND (reference sequence). Trimming stripped 5 bases from V and 2 bases from J, with 13 bases between. CDR3 length: 14 amino acids. This CDR3 reads CASSFQTDTYEQYF. CDR3 DNA sequence: TGTGCCAGTAGTTTCCAGACGGATACCTACGAGCAGTACTTC.

This clonotype has more than one count but fewer than ten. The gene calls are TRBV11-2 and TRBJ2-5; 10 bases fit TRBD2. CDR1 and CDR2 from the germline V gene are SGHAT and FQNNGV. The CDR3 covers 18 residues. Trimming took 6 bases from V and 2 from J; bases not matched to a gene: 15. DNA for the CDR3: TGTGCCAGCAGACCCGAGGGTCTAGCGGGAGAACATCAAGAGACCCAGTACTTC. Amino acid sequence: CASRPEGLAGEHQETQYF.

The chain has TRBV12-2 and TRBJ2-1; the D segment call TRBD1 is taken from the table without a DNA check. TRBV12-2 is reported as a pseudogene. CDR3 length equals 15 residues. CDR3 DNA: TGTGCAAGTCGCCTGGTCCCCTGGATAGGAGATGAGCAGTTCTTC. It codes for CASRLVPWIGDEQFF.